These 17 T cell receptor beta chains came from one sample sequenced in a study of T cell repertoires in cytomegalovirus infection. These receptors have no identified antigens. TCRdb ran MiXCR on the reads and lists one entry per CDR3 protein. Among 450,000 to 550,000 distinct CDR3 sequences listed, roughly 46% were seen once. Sequences were derived from cultured PBMCs, sampled from culture after CMV antigen stimulation. The receptors stem from a human donor in good health (CMV status not recorded). Some clones in this sample may be carry-over from other donors' samples.

V is TRBV7-6 and J is TRBJ2-5, with 7 nucleotides matching TRBD2. Germline CDR1 SGHVS, CDR2 FNYEAQ. The CDR3 spans 14 residues. J lost 5 bases, V lost 2 bases, and 5 bases had no gene match. In DNA, the CDR3 is TGTGCCAGCAGCTTAAGCGGGGCCGTTGAGACCCAGTACTTC. Its protein product is CASSLSGAVETQYF.

This clonotype is a singleton in its sample. The chain carries TRBV7-2 and TRBJ2-7; no definite D call. The CDR3 sequence is 14 residues long. V was clipped by 0 bases and J by 5 bases, with 11 bases between them. Germline CDR1 and CDR2: SGHTA and FQGNSA. The DNA for the CDR3 is TGTGCCAGCAGCTTAGCGAACGGGTTGGACGAGCAGTACTTC. It specifies CASSLANGLDEQYF.

This clonotype was seen once. DNA for the CDR3: TGTGCCAGCAGCGCCGACGGGTTCTATGGCTACACCTTC. This sequence encodes CASSADGFYGYTF. J is TRBJ1-2 and V is TRBV7-6; no clear D gene. The germline V and J ends were trimmed by 5 bases and 4 bases, with 11 bases remaining between them. Germline CDR1 is SGHVS and CDR2 is FNYEAQ. There are 13 residues in the CDR3.

J is TRBJ1-2 and V is TRBV6-5, with a tentative D call TRBD1 (6 bases). Trimming removed 8 bases at V and 8 bases at J, with 18 bases between. This CDR3 has 13 amino acids. Germline CDR1 reads MNHEY; CDR2 reads SVGAGI. The CDR3 region has the DNA TGTGCCAGCTGGAGAACAGGGTTGGAAGGCTACACCTTC. This gives the protein CASWRTGLEGYTF.

About this clonotype itself: At one end the junction does not follow the germline gene, possibly because of a read error. V usage is TRBV7-6 and J usage is TRBJ2-7; no clear D. Germline V gene sequence: CDR1 SGHVS, CDR2 FNYEAQ. CDR3 size: 13 residues. The CDR3, as DNA: TGTGCCAGCAGCCCAACCCCAAGTAGCCAGGAGCACTTC. Protein: CASSPTPSSQEHF. The complete variable domain, with remaining parts taken from reference TRBV7-6 and TRBJ2-7, reads GAGVSQSPRYKVTKRGQDVALRCDPISGHVSLYWYRQALGQGPEFLTYFNYEAQQDKSGLPNDRFSAERPEGSISTLTIQRTEQRDSAMYRCASSPTPSSQEHFGPGTRLTVT.

This chain uses TRBV7-2 with TRBJ1-4; maybe TRBD1 (5 bases). Looked up from germline, CDR1 is SGHTA and CDR2 is FQGNSA. The CDR3 runs to 16 residues. Trimming removed 5 bases from V and 8 bases from J, with 21 bases in between. This CDR3 is CASSRRPRGKFEKLFF. The CDR3 DNA reads TGTGCCAGCAGCCGCCGCCCGAGGGGTAAATTCGAAAAACTGTTTTTT.

The V gene is TRBV4-1, the J gene TRBJ1-1, with D possibly TRBD1 on 6 matching bases. The CDR3 is made up of 17 amino acids. The V end lost 4 bases, the J end lost 3 bases, and 21 bases lay between the germline ends. Germline V gene sequence: CDR1 MGHRA, CDR2 YSYEKL. The CDR3 reads CASSLTGIRPSDTEAFF. The CDR3 DNA is TGCGCCAGCAGCCTAACAGGGATTCGGCCTTCCGACACTGAAGCTTTCTTT.

The V and J genes are TRBV11-2 and TRBJ2-3; D remains unclear. The V gene's germline CDR1 is SGHAT and CDR2 FQNNGV. V was trimmed by 0 bases and J by 5 bases, leaving 6 bases between them. This CDR3 spans 13 amino acids. CDR3 DNA: TGTGCCAGCAGCTTAGACCGAGGAGATACGCAGTATTTT. Protein: CASSLDRGDTQYF.

The chain links TRBV7-2 to TRBJ2-3; 8 nucleotides agree with TRBD1. V gave up 2 bases and J gave up 13 bases; unmatched junction bases: 11. CDR3 length: 14 residues. CDR1 and CDR2 from the germline V gene are SGHTA and FQGNSA. CDR3 coding DNA: TGTGCCAGCAGCTTACGAACAGGGGGTACTGGGGAGTATTTT. Translating it yields CASSLRTGGTGEYF. Complete variable domain (other parts from reference TRBV7-2 and TRBJ2-3): GAGVSQSPSNKVTEKGKDVELRCDPISGHTALYWYRQSLGQGLEFLIYFQGNSAPDKSGLPSDRFSAERTGGSVSTLTIQRTQQEDSAVYLCASSLRTGGTGEYFGPGTRLTVL.

The chain joins TRBV5-6 to TRBJ1-4, with no clear D. V lost 2 bases and J lost 6, with 11 bases in between. This CDR3 comprises 14 residues. The germline gives CDR1 SGHDT, CDR2 YYEEEE. CDR3 sequence: CASSFQQTDEKLFF. CDR3 bases: TGTGCCAGCAGCTTTCAACAGACCGATGAAAAACTGTTTTTT.

J is TRBJ2-7 and V is TRBV7-6; D might be TRBD1 (6 bases). V gave up 11 bases and J gave up 1 base, with 18 bases separating them. Germline CDR1 is SGHVS and CDR2 is FNYEAQ. CDR3 size: 14 residues. CDR3 sequence reads: CAGDRGHPSYEQYF. DNA of the CDR3: TGTGCCGGAGACCGGGGACACCCGTCCTACGAGCAGTACTTC.

The V and J genes are TRBV20-1 and TRBJ2-3; 14 nucleotides agree with TRBD2. Germline trimming cut 6 bases from V and 2 bases from J; bases unmatched to any gene: 4. Germline CDR1 and CDR2: DFQATT and SNEGSKA (reference sequence). This CDR3 contains 15 residues. Written as DNA, the CDR3 is TGCAGTGCGGGACTAGCGGGGGCGGTCACAGATACGCAGTATTTT. Translated: CSAGLAGAVTDTQYF.

This chain uses TRBV19 with TRBJ2-1, with 8 bases identical to TRBD2. The CDR3 is 16 amino acids. Germline V lookup: CDR1 LNHDA, CDR2 SQIVND (reference sequence). Trimming at V came to 6 bases and at J to 7 bases, leaving 14 bases not matched to a gene. The CDR3 loop reads CASSDSGATGGNEQFF. The CDR3 DNA sequence: TGTGCCAGTAGCGATAGCGGGGCGACGGGGGGAAATGAGCAGTTCTTC.

The gene calls are TRBV7-6 and TRBJ1-1; a possible D gene is TRBD1 (5 bases). Trimming took 6 bases from V and 2 from J, leaving 13 bases between them. The CDR3 runs to 14 residues. Germline loops: CDR1 SGHVS, CDR2 FNYEAQ. The CDR3 region has the DNA TGTGCCAGCAGTCAATCCGGGGCAAACACTGAAGCTTTCTTT. Protein sequence: CASSQSGANTEAFF.

This chain links TRBV14 with TRBJ1-1, with D hard to call. The CDR3 extends over 17 amino acids. Trimming shortened V by 1 base and J by 1 base, and 16 bases separated the two germline ends. Per the germline V gene, CDR1 is SGHDN and CDR2 is FVKESK. CDR3 nucleotides: TGTGCCAGCAGCCAAGGTGAGAAAGGGCGTTGGAACACTGAAGCTTTCTTT. Its protein product is CASSQGEKGRWNTEAFF.

The chain carries TRBV11-2 and TRBJ2-4; TRBD1 might be the D (5 bases). Trimming took off 5 bases at V and 0 bases at J, with 17 bases between the two ends. Germline V gives CDR1 SGHAT, CDR2 FQNNGV. The length of the CDR3 is 17 residues. CDR3 amino acids: CASSHTPLREAKNIQYF. CDR3 sequence (DNA): TGTGCCAGCAGCCACACTCCACTCAGGGAAGCCAAAAACATTCAGTACTTC. Supplemented by reference TRBV11-2 and TRBJ2-4, the full variable domain reads EAGVAQSPRYKIIEKRQSVAFWCNPISGHATLYWYQQILGQGPKLLIQFQNNGVVDDSQLPKDRFSAERLKGVDSTLKIQPAKLEDSAVYLCASSHTPLREAKNIQYFGAGTRLSVL.

This clonotype was picked up a small number of times. The V gene is TRBV6-8, the J gene TRBJ2-1; D might be TRBD2 (5 bases). The CDR3 covers 14 residues. The V gene's germline CDR1 is MNHGY and CDR2 SAAAGT. Deletions cut 6 bases from V and 2 bases from J, with 11 bases between. The CDR3: CASSSRLPYNEQFF. The CDR3 DNA sequence: TGTGCCAGCAGCTCCCGACTACCCTACAATGAGCAGTTCTTC.